One sample yielded the 5 T cell receptor beta chains listed below, sequenced in a study of spatial heterogeneity in lung cancer. Time point defined: blood at routine non-recurrence follow-up after resection. Unsorted whole RNA of tumor, nontumor lung or frozen PBMC was sequenced. TCRdb re-analysed the 5' RACE reads in MiXCR, keeping a single row per CDR3 protein. The sample consists of about 120,000 distinct CDR3 sequences, 10% to 15% of them appearing once. Sequences were derived from PBMCs, sampled at follow-up. The receptor set was obtained from a male donor with early-stage non-small cell lung cancer.

This clonotype was counted at least ten times. V is TRBV5-1 and J is TRBJ2-3, with D possibly matching TRBD2 (7 bases). Germline lookup yields CDR1 SGHRS and CDR2 YFSETQ. V was trimmed by 0 bases and J by 7 bases, leaving 12 bases between them. This CDR3 has 14 amino acids. The CDR3 DNA reads TGCGCCAGCAGCTTGGACGGGGGGCGAAATACGCAGTATTTT. This gives the protein CASSLDGGRNTQYF.

This clonotype was counted at least ten times. This chain uses TRBV28 with TRBJ2-7; 9 bases agree with TRBD1. V shed 3 bases, J shed 5 bases, and the junction held 8 bases outside the gene matches. The CDR3 extends over 15 amino acids. Germline values: CDR1 MDHEN, CDR2 SYDVKM. The CDR3 loop reads CASSFSYRGRHEQYF. For the CDR3, the DNA is TGTGCCAGCAGTTTCTCTTACAGGGGGCGGCACGAGCAGTACTTC.

This clonotype was detected ten times or more. The chain recombines TRBV10-3 with TRBJ1-1; D is ambiguous. The V gene's germline CDR1 is ENHRY and CDR2 SYGVKD. V was cut by 0 bases and J by 3 bases, with 17 bases left in between. The CDR3 runs to 17 residues. This CDR3 reads CAISESVGFSSHTEAFF. The CDR3 nucleotides are TGTGCCATCAGTGAGTCGGTAGGGTTTAGTAGTCACACTGAAGCTTTCTTT.

This clonotype appeared a few times. The V gene is TRBV7-2, the J gene TRBJ2-3; D uncertain. The CDR3 runs to 13 residues. The V and J ends lost 6 bases and 2 bases respectively, with 9 bases between them. Germline V lookup: CDR1 SGHTA, CDR2 FQGNSA. CDR3 DNA sequence: TGTGCCAGCAGTCGAGTGTTCACAGATACGCAGTATTTT. It translates to CASSRVFTDTQYF. The variable domain in full, completed from reference TRBV7-2 and TRBJ2-3, reads GAGVSQSPSNKVTEKGKDVELRCDPISGHTALYWYRQSLGQGLEFLIYFQGNSAPDKSGLPSDRFSAERTGGSVSTLTIQRTQQEDSAVYLCASSRVFTDTQYFGPGTRLTVL.

The genes are TRBV24-1 and TRBJ2-5; D gene unclear. From germline, CDR1 is KGHDR and CDR2 SFDVKD. The CDR3 runs to 11 residues. Between the trimmed V and J ends, which lost 9 bases and 2 bases, there was a span of 6 bases. The CDR3 bases are TGTGCCACCCAGGCGCAAGAGACCCAGTACTTC. Translating gives CATQAQETQYF.